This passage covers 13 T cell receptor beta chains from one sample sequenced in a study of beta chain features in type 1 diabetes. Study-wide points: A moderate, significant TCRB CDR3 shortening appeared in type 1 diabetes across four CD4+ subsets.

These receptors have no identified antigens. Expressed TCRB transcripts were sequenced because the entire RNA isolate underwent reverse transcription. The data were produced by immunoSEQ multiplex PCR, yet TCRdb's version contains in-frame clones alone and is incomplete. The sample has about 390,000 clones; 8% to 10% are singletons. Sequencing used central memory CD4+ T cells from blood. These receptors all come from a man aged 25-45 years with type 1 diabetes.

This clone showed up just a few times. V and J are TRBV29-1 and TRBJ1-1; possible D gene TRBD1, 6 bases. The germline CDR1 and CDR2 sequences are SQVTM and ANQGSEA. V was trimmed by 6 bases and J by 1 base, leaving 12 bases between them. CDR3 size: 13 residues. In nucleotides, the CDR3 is TGCAGCGTGAGACAACAGGGGAACACTGAAGCTTTCTTT. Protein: CSVRQQGNTEAFF.

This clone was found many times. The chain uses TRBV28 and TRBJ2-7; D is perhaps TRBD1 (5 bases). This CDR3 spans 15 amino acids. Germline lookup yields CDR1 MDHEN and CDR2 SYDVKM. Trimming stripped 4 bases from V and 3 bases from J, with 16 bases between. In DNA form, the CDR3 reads TGTGCCAGCAGTTCTCCTGGACACCACAGCTACGAGCAGTACTTC. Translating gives CASSSPGHHSYEQYF.

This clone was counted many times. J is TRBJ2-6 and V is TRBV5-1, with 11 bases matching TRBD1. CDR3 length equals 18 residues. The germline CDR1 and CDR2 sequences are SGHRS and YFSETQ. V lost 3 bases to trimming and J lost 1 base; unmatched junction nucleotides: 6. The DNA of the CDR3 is TGCGCCAGCAGCTCCATGGACAGGGGGCTTTCTGGGGCCAACGTCCTGACTTTC. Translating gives CASSSMDRGLSGANVLTF.

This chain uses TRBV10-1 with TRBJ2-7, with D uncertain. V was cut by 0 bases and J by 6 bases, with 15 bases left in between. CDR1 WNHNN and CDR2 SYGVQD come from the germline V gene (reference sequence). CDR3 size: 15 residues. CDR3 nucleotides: TGCGCCAGCAGTGAGTCGAGATGGAATACCGGCGAGCAGTACTTC. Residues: CASSESRWNTGEQYF.

The CDR3 DNA sequence: TGTGCCAGCTCGATCCAGCAGGGGGGTGGTGACACTGAAGCTTTCTTT. Translation: CASSIQQGGGDTEAFF. V gene TRBV18 combines with J gene TRBJ1-1; TRBD1 matches at 7 bases. This CDR3 is built from 16 residues. CDR1 is KGHSH and CDR2 is LQKENI in the germline V gene. Losses at the gene ends were 6 bases for V and 3 bases for J; bases not matched to a gene: 13.

The CDR3 reads CTNQPPNEQFF. The CDR3 DNA reads TGCACCAACCAGCCCCCCAATGAGCAGTTCTTC. J is TRBJ2-1 and V is TRBV1. TRBV1 is a listed pseudogene. The CDR3 is 11 amino acids.

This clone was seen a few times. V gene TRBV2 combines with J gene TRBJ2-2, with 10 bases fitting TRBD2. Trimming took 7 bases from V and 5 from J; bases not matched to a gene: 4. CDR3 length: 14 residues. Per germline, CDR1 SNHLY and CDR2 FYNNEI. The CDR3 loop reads CASKEREGTGELFF. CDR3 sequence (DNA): TGTGCCAGCAAGGAGCGGGAGGGAACCGGGGAGCTGTTTTTT.

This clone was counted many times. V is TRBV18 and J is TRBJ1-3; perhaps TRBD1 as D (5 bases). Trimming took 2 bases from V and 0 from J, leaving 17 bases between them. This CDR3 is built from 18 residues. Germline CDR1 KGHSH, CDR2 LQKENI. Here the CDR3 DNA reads TGTGCCAGCTCACCAAGAAGCGGGGCAGGAGGCTCTGGAAACACCATATATTTT. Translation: CASSPRSGAGGSGNTIYF.

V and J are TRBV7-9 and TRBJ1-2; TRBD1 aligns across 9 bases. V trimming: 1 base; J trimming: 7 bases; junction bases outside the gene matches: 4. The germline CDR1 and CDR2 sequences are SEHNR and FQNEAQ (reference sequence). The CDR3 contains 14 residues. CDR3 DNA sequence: TGTGCCAGCAGCTTAGACAGGGGGCATCGTGGCTACACCTTC. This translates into CASSLDRGHRGYTF. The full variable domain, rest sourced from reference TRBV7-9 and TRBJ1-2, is DTGVSQNPRHKITKRGQNVTFRCDPISEHNRLYWYRQTLGQGPEFLTYFQNEAQLEKSRLLSDRFSAERPKGSFSTLEIQRTEQGDSAMYLCASSLDRGHRGYTFGSGTRLTVV.

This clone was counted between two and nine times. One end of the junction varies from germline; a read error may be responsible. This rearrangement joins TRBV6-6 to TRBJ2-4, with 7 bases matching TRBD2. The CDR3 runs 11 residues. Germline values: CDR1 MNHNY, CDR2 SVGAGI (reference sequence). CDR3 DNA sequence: TGTGCCAGCAGTTCGGGGAGGGCAGCGAACTTC. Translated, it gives CASSSGRAANF.

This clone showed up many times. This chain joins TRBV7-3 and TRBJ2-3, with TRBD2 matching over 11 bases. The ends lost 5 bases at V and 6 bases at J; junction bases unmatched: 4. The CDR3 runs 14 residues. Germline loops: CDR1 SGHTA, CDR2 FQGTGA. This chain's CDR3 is CASSQLAGVDTQYF. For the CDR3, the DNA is TGTGCCAGCAGCCAACTAGCGGGAGTGGATACGCAGTATTTT.

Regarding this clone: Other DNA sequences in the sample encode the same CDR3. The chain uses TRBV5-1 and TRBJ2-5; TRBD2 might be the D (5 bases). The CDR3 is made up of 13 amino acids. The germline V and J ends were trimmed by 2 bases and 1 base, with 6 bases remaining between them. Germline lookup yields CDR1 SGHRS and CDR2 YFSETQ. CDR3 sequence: CASSFRGQETQYF. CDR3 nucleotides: TGCGCCAGCAGCTTCCGGGGCCAAGAGACCCAGTACTTC.

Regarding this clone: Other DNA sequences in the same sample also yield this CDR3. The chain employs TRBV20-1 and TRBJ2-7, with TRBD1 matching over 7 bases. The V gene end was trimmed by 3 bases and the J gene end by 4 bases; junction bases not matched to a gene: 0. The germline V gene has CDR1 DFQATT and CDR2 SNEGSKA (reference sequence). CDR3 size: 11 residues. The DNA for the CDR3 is TGCAGTGCTAGCAGGGGGTACGAGCAGTACTTC. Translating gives CSASRGYEQYF.